This paragraph covers one T cell receptor (beta chain) sequence. This clonotype was detected only a few times. Its cognate antigen has yet to be identified. Within one base of it there is no much larger clone, and no base qualities were kept. The entry originates in a study of regulatory T cells in long-lasting Graves disease (dated by TCRdb to about 2021). Study-level background: Persistent Graves' disease was defined as antithyroid drug treatment for over 5 years with persistently positive TSH receptor autoantibodies. Antithyroid drugs had been taken for 8.5 to 11 years on average by persistent Graves' disease patients in the clinical cohort. A total of about 33 samples underwent TCR sequencing, from about 13 patients with persistent Graves' disease and approximately 20 patients with newly diagnosed Graves' disease. The study was conducted in China and was registered as a clinical trial. Patients with persistent Graves' disease were compared with patients with newly diagnosed Graves' disease using TCR sequencing and RNA sequencing of peripheral blood.

Reading the label with the study, this specimen's time point is: persistent/refractory GD, antithyroid drugs over 5 years with positive TRAb. RNA was extracted from PBMCs in TRIzol for both TCR sequencing and RNA sequencing. The diagnosis of Graves' disease was made according to American Thyroid Association guidelines. Patients for the study were recruited at an endocrinology department in Xi'an, China. Each patient gave about 8.1 milliliters of peripheral blood, collected in an EDTA anticoagulant tube. PBMCs were isolated by Ficoll Paque Plus density gradient separation without further T cell sorting. An Agilent 2100 Bioanalyzer and agarose gel were used to check RNA quality, while a NanoDrop 2000 measured RNA concentration. Results and caveats for the whole study, not just this receptor: Persistent patients shared more public clonotypes among themselves (around 3,000) than newly diagnosed patients did (roughly 920). Only peripheral blood was studied, because thyroid tissue, the primary lesion, was inaccessible. Persistent Graves' disease patients showed lower TCR Shannon entropy and fewer highly expanded clones than newly diagnosed patients, suggesting clonal expansion. The small sample size was acknowledged by the authors as a limitation that may reduce accuracy. Sequencing and analysis were restricted to the TCR beta chain.

The protocol used for the library was multiplex PCR. Sequencing was performed on an Illumina HiSeq 4000. TCR beta libraries were built with iRepertoire HTBI primers and Arm-PCR amplification of CDR3 regions. PCR products were gel purified before sequencing. The authors' pipeline ran thus. Across samples, around 62 TRBV and 14 TRBJ segments were identified and used for gene usage analysis of CDR3 amino acid clonotypes. Filtered high-quality paired reads were merged into contigs using COPE and FqMerger. BLAST was used to align contigs to the IMGT TRBV, TRBD and TRBJ reference genes, and CDR3 was defined following IMGT. Any clonotype with a frequency above 0.1% was classified as a highly expanded clone. Repertoire diversity was measured by Shannon entropy, and V-J evenness by the Gini coefficient. Clonotypes shared by more than one individual were considered public. Clones were called with MiXCR by TCRdb after fastp trimmed the public reads at Q25, and only in-frame beta chains were retained. Rows with one shared CDR3 protein collapse into an entry with the most common genes and DNA. It is TCRdb's table, rather than the study itself, that gives the V and J calls and clone size. The table for this sample lists some 470,000 distinct CDR3 sequences; roughly a fifth of them were counted only once. The ten largest clones add up to roughly 7.1% of the sample.

The sequencing used peripheral blood mononuclear cells (PBMCs), collected when the disease was refractory, from a patient treated with antithyroid drugs. The TCR was taken from a female donor with Graves disease.

The CDR3 amino acid sequence is: CASSLGSDTQYF. The DNA is TGTGCCAGCAGTTTAGGGTCAGATACGCAGTATTTT. The sequence links TRBV6-1 to TRBJ2-3; a confident D gene designation cannot be given. The germline ends are 7 bases apart after V is trimmed by 5 bases and J by 4 bases. The germline V gene specifies MNHNS as CDR1 and SASEGT as CDR2. The cysteine opens and the phenylalanine closes a CDR3 of 12 amino acids. The DNA shown is the 36-base CDR3, in frame from base 1.